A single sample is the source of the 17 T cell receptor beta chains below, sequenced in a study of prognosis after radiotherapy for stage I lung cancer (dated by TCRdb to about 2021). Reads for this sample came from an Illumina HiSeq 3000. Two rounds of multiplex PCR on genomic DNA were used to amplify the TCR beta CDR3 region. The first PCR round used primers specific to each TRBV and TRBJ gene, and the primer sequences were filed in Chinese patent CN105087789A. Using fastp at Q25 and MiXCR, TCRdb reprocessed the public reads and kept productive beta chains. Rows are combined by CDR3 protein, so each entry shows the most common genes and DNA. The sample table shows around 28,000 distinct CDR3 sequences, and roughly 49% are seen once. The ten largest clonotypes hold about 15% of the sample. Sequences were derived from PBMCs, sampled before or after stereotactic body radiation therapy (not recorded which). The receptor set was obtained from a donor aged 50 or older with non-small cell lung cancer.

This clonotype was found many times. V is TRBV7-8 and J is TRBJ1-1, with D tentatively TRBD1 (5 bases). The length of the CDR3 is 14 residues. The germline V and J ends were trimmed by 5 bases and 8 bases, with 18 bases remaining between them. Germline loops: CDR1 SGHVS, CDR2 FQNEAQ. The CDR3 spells CASSIRGLGYEAFF. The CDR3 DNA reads TGTGCCAGCAGCATCCGGGGCTTGGGATACGAAGCTTTCTTT.

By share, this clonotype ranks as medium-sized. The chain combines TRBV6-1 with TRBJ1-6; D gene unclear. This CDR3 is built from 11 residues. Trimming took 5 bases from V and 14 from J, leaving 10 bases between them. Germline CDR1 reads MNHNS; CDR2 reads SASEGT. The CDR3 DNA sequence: TGTGCCAGCAGTACTGGCAGAGCCCTCCACTTT. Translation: CASSTGRALHF.

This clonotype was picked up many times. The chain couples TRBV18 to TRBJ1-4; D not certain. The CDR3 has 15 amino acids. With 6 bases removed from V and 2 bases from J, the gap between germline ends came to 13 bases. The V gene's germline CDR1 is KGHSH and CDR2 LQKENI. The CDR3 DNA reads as TGTGCCAGCTCGGCGCCTCAAAGGACTAATGAAAAACTGTTTTTT. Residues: CASSAPQRTNEKLFF.

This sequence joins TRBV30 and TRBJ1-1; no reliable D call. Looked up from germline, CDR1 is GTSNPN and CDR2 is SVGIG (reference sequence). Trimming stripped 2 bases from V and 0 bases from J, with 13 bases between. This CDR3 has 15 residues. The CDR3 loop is CAWSRVDRLNTEAFF. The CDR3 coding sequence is TGTGCCTGGAGTAGGGTCGACCGATTGAACACTGAAGCTTTCTTT.

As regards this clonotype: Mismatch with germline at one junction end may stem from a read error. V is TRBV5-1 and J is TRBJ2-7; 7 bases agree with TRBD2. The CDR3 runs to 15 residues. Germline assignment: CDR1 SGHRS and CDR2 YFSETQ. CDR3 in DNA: TGCGCCAGCATCTTGGGCGGGAGTAGGAGCTACGAGCAGTACTTC. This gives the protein CASILGGSRSYEQYF.

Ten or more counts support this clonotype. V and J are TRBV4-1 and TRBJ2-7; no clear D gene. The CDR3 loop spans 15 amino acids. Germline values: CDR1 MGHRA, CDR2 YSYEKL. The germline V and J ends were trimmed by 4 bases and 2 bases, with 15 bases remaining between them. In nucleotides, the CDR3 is TGCGCCAGCAGCCGAGATGTGTACGGTGCCTACGAGCAGTACTTC. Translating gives CASSRDVYGAYEQYF.

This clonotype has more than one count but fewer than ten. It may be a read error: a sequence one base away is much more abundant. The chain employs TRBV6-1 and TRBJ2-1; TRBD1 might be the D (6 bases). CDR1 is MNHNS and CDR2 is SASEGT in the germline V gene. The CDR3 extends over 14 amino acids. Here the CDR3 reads CASRYYTGSNERFF. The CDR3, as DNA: TGTGCCAGCAGATATTATACAGGGTCCAATGAGCGGTTCTTC.

The CDR3 region is CASSYSKGQSIGGQYF. The CDR3 coding sequence is TGTGCCAGCAGTTACTCGAAGGGACAGAGTATCGGAGGGCAGTACTTC. This rearrangement joins TRBV6-5 to TRBJ2-7; TRBD1 aligns across 7 bases. Losses at the gene ends were 0 bases for V and 9 bases for J; bases not matched to a gene: 14. The CDR3 has 16 amino acids. Germline V gene sequence: CDR1 MNHEY, CDR2 SVGAGI.

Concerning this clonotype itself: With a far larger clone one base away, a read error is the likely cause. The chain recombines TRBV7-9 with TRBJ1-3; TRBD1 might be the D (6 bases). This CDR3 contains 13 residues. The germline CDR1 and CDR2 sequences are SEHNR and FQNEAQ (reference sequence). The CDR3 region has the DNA TGTGCCAGCAGACAGGGCTCTGTAAACACCATATATTTT. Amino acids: CASRQGSVNTIYF. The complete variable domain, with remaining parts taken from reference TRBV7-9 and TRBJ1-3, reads DTGVSQNPRHKITKRGQNVTFRCDPISEHNRLYWYRQTLGQGPEFLTYFQNEAQLEKSRLLSDRFSAERPKGSFSTLEIQRTEQGDSAMYLCASRQGSVNTIYFGEGSWLTVV.

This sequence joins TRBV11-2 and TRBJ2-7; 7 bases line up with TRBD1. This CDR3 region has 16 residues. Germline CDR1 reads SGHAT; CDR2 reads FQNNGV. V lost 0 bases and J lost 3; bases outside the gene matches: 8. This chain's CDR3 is CASSLEGTGQFYEQYF. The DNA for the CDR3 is TGTGCCAGCAGCTTAGAGGGTACGGGACAGTTCTACGAGCAGTACTTC.

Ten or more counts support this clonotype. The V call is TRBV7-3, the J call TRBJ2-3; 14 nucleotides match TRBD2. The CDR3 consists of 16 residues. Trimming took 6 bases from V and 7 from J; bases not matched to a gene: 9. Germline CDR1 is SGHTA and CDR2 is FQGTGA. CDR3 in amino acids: CASSQGLAGGVNTQYF. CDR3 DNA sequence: TGTGCCAGCAGTCAAGGACTAGCGGGAGGTGTGAATACGCAGTATTTT.

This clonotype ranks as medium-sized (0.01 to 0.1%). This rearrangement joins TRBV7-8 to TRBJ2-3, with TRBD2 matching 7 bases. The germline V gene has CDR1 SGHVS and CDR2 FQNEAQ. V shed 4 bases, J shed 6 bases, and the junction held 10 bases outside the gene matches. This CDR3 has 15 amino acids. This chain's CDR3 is CASSSGAGEWDTQYF. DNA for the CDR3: TGTGCCAGCAGCTCCGGGGCGGGAGAATGGGATACGCAGTATTTT.

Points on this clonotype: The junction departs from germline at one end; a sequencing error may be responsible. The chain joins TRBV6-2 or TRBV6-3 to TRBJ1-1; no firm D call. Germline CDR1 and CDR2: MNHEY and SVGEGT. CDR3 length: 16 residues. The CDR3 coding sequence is TGTGCCAGCATCCGAGACCTTCCGACGGCGAACACTGAAGATTTCTTT. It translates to CASIRDLPTANTEDFF.

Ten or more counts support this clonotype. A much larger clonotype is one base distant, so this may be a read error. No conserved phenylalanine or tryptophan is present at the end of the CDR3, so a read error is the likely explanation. In DNA, the CDR3 is TGTGCCAGCAGCCGGGCCGGGGTAGACGAGCAGTACTCC. Its protein is CASSRAGVDEQYS. The chain combines TRBV11-2 with TRBJ2-7; D possibly corresponds to TRBD2 (5 bases). Looked up from germline, CDR1 is SGHAT and CDR2 is FQNNGV. Trimming cost V 5 bases and J 5 bases, with 13 bases left between them. CDR3 length: 13 residues.

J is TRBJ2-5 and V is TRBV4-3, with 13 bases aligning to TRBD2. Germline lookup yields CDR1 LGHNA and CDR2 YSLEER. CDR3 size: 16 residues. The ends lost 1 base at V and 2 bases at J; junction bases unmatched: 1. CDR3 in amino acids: CASSQGLAGGQETQYF. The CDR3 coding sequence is TGCGCCAGCAGCCAAGGACTAGCGGGAGGTCAAGAGACCCAGTACTTC.

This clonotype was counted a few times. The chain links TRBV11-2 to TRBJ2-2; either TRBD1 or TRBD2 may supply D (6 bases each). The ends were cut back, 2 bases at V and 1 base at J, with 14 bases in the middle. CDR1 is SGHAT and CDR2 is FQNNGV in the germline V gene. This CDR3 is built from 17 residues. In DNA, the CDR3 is TGTGCCAGCAGCTTAATATCGGGGGCGGGGAACACCGGGGAGCTGTTTTTT. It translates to CASSLISGAGNTGELFF.

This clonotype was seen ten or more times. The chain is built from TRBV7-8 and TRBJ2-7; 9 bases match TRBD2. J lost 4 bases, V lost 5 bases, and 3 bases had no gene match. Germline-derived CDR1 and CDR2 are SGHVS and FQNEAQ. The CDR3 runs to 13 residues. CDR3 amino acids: CASSGLAGYEQYF. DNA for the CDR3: TGTGCCAGCAGCGGGCTAGCGGGATACGAGCAGTACTTC.